Below, one T cell receptor (beta chain) is given with its context. Its antigen is still unknown. The data originate from a study of siplizumab effects on memory and regulatory T cells. Notes on the study in general: Alloreactive sequences tracing back to unstimulated CD4+ memory cells fell significantly with siplizumab. To unstimulated subsets, only a minor fraction of alloreactive clones could be mapped. Researchers could not give a naive or memory phenotype to roughly 80-97% of proliferating CD4+ or CD8+ clones.

Trimming took off 4 bases at V and 3 bases at J, with 9 bases between the two ends. The CDR3 is made up of 14 amino acids. CDR1 and CDR2 (germline): MNHNS, SASEGT. TCR templates numbering 90,000 to 100,000 were assayed per sample. Some clones are missing from TCRdb's copy, which holds only in-frame ones; the method was immunoSEQ multiplex PCR. The sample yields approximately 100,000 clones, 90% to 95% seen once. The rearrangement joins TRBV6-1 to TRBJ1-4; no definite D call. The specimen sequenced was Tregs sorted from blood. The TCR sequence derives from a human donor in good health. CDR3 DNA sequence: TGTGCCAGCAGTGTATCCGTTCCTAATGAAAAACTGTTTTTT. Translated, it gives CASSVSVPNEKLFF.